The rows below give T cell receptor beta chains drawn from one sample of a study of cytomegalovirus exposure and HLA in healthy donors. Method: immunoSEQ multiplex PCR; TCRdb's copy keeps in-frame clones and lacks some. The sample has about 190,000 clones, 83% seen once; the top ten hold over 1.5%. The sample taken for sequencing was PBMCs. The source is a man aged 35 to 55 in good health and CMV-seropositive. Both conserved end residues are part of each CDR3. A D gene is named only where the DNA matches it firmly. Only some rows state a clone size, as once, few, many or a class for expanded clones.

>TRBV2|-|-|TRBJ1-1
CASMRVMEAFF
TGTGCCAGCATGAGGGTTATGGAAGCTTTCTTT
>TRBV7-2|once|-|TRBJ2-7
CASSLARGRAYEQYF
TGTGCCAGCAGCTTAGCGCGAGGCAGGGCCTACGAGCAGTACTTC
>TRBV7-2|-|TRBD2|TRBJ2-2
CASRRTSGRGDTGELFF
TGTGCCAGCAGACGGACTAGCGGGAGAGGTGACACCGGGGAGCTGTTTTTT
>TRBV9|-|-|TRBJ2-3
CASSPAEGTQYF
TGTGCCAGCAGCCCTGCTGAGGGTACGCAGTATTTT
>TRBV7-3|-|TRBD2|TRBJ2-1
CASSLMPTSEHYNEQFF
TGTGCCAGCAGCTTAATGCCGACTAGCGAGCACTACAATGAGCAGTTCTTC
>TRBV2|-|-|TRBJ2-5
CASSGGLPQETQYF
TGTGCCAGCAGTGGAGGACTACCCCAAGAGACCCAGTACTTC
>TRBV29-1|-|-|TRBJ2-1
CSVEGAGAGYGEQFF
TGCAGCGTTGAGGGGGCGGGGGCGGGCTACGGTGAGCAGTTCTTC
>TRBV19|once|TRBD1|TRBJ2-4
CASSRDGRQGAVKNIQYF
TGTGCCAGTAGTAGGGATGGCCGACAGGGGGCGGTCAAAAACATTCAGTACTTC
>TRBV11-2|-|TRBD1|TRBJ2-3
CASSLAVGGSSTDTQYF
TGTGCCAGCAGCTTGGCAGTAGGGGGCAGTAGCACAGATACGCAGTATTTT
>TRBV14|few|-|TRBJ2-2
CASSLYRAGELFF
TGTGCCAGCAGCCTCTACAGGGCCGGGGAGCTGTTTTTT
>TRBV20-1|-|-|TRBJ1-1
CSASSQEAFF
TGCAGTGCTAGTTCCCAGGAAGCTTTCTTT
>TRBV27|-|-|TRBJ2-4
CASSPTGAANIQYF
TGTGCCAGCAGCCCAACAGGAGCAGCAAACATTCAGTACTTC
>TRBV11-2|-|-|TRBJ2-7
CASSTGGGSGSSYEQDF
TGTGCCAGCAGCACAGGGGGGGGTAGCGGGAGCTCCTACGAGCAGGACTTC
>TRBV25-1|-|TRBD2|TRBJ2-1
CASSDQPGLAGVWVEQFF
TGTGCCAGCAGTGACCAACCGGGACTAGCGGGAGTATGGGTTGAGCAGTTCTTC
>TRBV5-4|-|-|TRBJ1-2
CASSLAGDGYTF
TGTGCCAGCAGCTTGGCAGGGGATGGCTACACCTTC
>TRBV6-5|-|-|TRBJ1-2
CASSYSTEYGYTF
TGTGCCAGCAGTTACTCCACAGAGTATGGCTACACCTTC
>TRBV7-8|-|TRBD1|TRBJ2-5
CASSLALRFMGQQETQYF
TGTGCCAGCAGCTTAGCGCTTCGGTTTATGGGACAGCAAGAGACCCAGTACTTC
>TRBV29-1|few|-|TRBJ2-1
CSVVWQGIEQFF
TGCAGCGTTGTGTGGCAGGGGATTGAGCAGTTCTTC
>TRBV2|-|TRBD1|TRBJ2-7
CASSFRDRGTYEQYF
TGTGCCAGCAGTTTTCGGGACAGGGGCACCTACGAGCAGTACTTC
>TRBV28|few|-|TRBJ1-1
CASNSGNTEAFF
TGTGCCAGCAATTCGGGAAACACTGAAGCTTTCTTT
>TRBV9|once|-|TRBJ1-2
CASSVGAGGPYGYTF
TGTGCCAGCAGCGTAGGGGCGGGCGGACCCTATGGCTACACCTTC
>TRBV9|-|TRBD2|TRBJ2-7
CASSAGLAGSYEQYF
TGTGCCAGCAGCGCCGGACTAGCGGGCTCTTACGAGCAGTACTTC
>TRBV6-1|few|TRBD1|TRBJ2-7
CASSGNRGYEQYF
TGTGCCAGCAGTGGGAACAGGGGTTACGAGCAGTACTTC
>TRBV19|-|TRBD1|TRBJ1-2
CASRGTASNYGYTF
TGTGCCAGCCGCGGGACAGCCTCTAACTATGGCTACACCTTC
>TRBV28|-|TRBD1|TRBJ1-1
CASTPPGQGQGTEAFF
TGTGCCAGCACCCCCCCGGGACAGGGACAGGGCACTGAAGCTTTCTTT
>TRBV5-6|once|TRBD1|TRBJ2-1
CASSLEGANVYNEQFF
TGTGCCAGCAGCTTGGAGGGGGCGAATGTTTACAATGAGCAGTTCTTC
>TRBV11-2|-|TRBD1|TRBJ2-5
CASSPRDRKTQYF
TGTGCCAGCAGCCCGCGGGACAGGAAGACCCAGTACTTC
>TRBV5-1|-|TRBD2|TRBJ2-1
CASRARLAGIYNEQFF
TGCGCCAGCAGAGCAAGACTAGCGGGGATATACAATGAGCAGTTCTTC
>TRBV28|-|TRBD2|TRBJ2-3
CASSLSGYTDTQYF
TGTGCCAGCAGCCTTAGCGGGTACACAGATACGCAGTATTTT
>TRBV19|-|-|TRBJ1-2
CASSISLAGLTFSSYDYTF
TGTGCCAGTAGTATCAGTCTTGCAGGGCTAACTTTCAGCTCTTATGACTACACCTTC
>TRBV29-1|-|-|TRBJ1-1
CSVVSYEAFF
TGCAGCGTTGTCTCTTATGAAGCTTTCTTT
>TRBV30|-|TRBD1|TRBJ1-2
CAWKAGGAGYGYTF
TGTGCCTGGAAGGCAGGGGGCGCTGGCTATGGCTACACCTTC
>TRBV15|-|TRBD1|TRBJ1-2
CATSTGQGGYGYTF
TGTGCCACCAGCACCGGACAGGGAGGCTATGGCTACACCTTC
>TRBV5-1|-|TRBD1|TRBJ1-2
CASSLGQGGYGYTF
TGCGCCAGCAGCTTAGGACAGGGAGGATATGGCTACACCTTC
>TRBV11-2|-|-|TRBJ2-5
CASSPRGSGTQYF
TGTGCCAGCAGCCCGAGGGGGTCAGGGACCCAGTACTTC
>TRBV5-1|-|-|TRBJ2-4
CASSSPQGGRLVENIQYF
TGCGCCAGCAGCTCACCACAGGGTGGCCGCCTTGTGGAAAACATTCAGTACTTC
>TRBV7-8|-|-|TRBJ1-1
CASSLWGTENTEAFF
TGTGCCAGCAGCTTGTGGGGCACCGAGAACACTGAAGCTTTCTTT
>TRBV6-6|-|TRBD2|TRBJ2-1
CASSYSGLAGEVEQFF
TGTGCCAGCAGTTACTCAGGGCTAGCGGGAGAGGTAGAGCAGTTCTTC
>TRBV9|-|TRBD1|TRBJ1-5
CASSPDGQGRQPQHF
TGTGCCAGCAGCCCGGACGGACAGGGGAGACAGCCCCAGCATTTT
>TRBV7-9|-|TRBD1|TRBJ1-5
CASSPDRTMSNQPQHF
TGTGCCAGCAGCCCGGACAGGACCATGAGCAATCAGCCCCAGCATTTT
>TRBV27|-|TRBD1|TRBJ2-1
CASSSGQGWVNEQFF
TGTGCCAGCAGTTCCGGACAGGGCTGGGTGAATGAGCAGTTCTTC
>TRBV9|-|-|TRBJ1-5
CASSPDPGGHQPQHF
TGTGCCAGCAGCCCCGACCCCGGCGGTCATCAGCCCCAGCATTTT
>TRBV5-5|few|TRBD1|TRBJ2-7
CASSPGQTFYEQYF
TGTGCCAGCAGCCCGGGACAGACTTTCTACGAGCAGTACTTC
>TRBV5-1|few|-|TRBJ1-1
CASTQAGGASAFF
TGCGCCAGCACCCAGGCAGGAGGGGCGTCGGCTTTCTTT
>TRBV6-5|-|TRBD2|TRBJ2-7
CASMRGGRAYEQYF
TGTGCCAGCATGCGGGGCGGGAGGGCCTACGAGCAGTACTTC
>TRBV7-9|-|-|TRBJ1-5
CASSLEVGQQGQPQHF
TGTGCCAGCAGCTTAGAAGTTGGGCAGCAAGGACAGCCCCAGCATTTT